What follows describes a single T cell receptor beta chain. Its binding antigen is unknown. The CDR3 end shows no conserved phenylalanine or tryptophan, and so a read error is likely. The record originates from a study of tumor and adjacent non-tumor tissue in lung cancer (dated by TCRdb to 2016 to 2018). With regard to the full study: Patients with adenocarcinoma (roughly 12), squamous cell carcinoma (2) and small cell lung cancer (1) were included in the cohort. The approximately 15 enrolled patients, of whom roughly 10 were men and 5 were women, were aged about 31 to 76 years and were diagnosed with TNM stage I to III disease. A total of fewer than 150 million productive TCRbeta reads were generated by sequencing, corresponding to an average of about 4.2 million reads per sample. The study compared bulk TCRbeta repertoires between lung tumor tissue and matched distant non-tumor lung tissue from approximately 14 lung cancer patients. About 30 paired specimens, one tumor and one normal lung sample per patient, were profiled by TCRbeta CDR3 sequencing.

Here is what the overall study found, with its caveats: Peripheral blood was not sequenced, so blood TCRbeta repertoires in these lung cancer patients were not examined. Younger patients had significantly higher TCR diversity, and higher tumor TCR diversity was associated with shorter overall and disease-free survival. In normal lung, the top 100 clones accounted for a significantly larger cumulative share of the repertoire than in tumor tissue. Significantly higher TCR diversity (inverse Simpson) was observed in tumor tissue than in normal lung tissue (approximately 430 vs 150, P = 0.0075, Mann-Whitney U test). With only roughly 14 patients in the cohort, the authors noted that larger samples and more detailed clinical data are needed. Neither the sequencing platform nor unique molecular identifiers are named or mentioned anywhere in the methods.

Unmatched junction bases come to 6, with V trimmed by 8 bases and J by 3 bases. The germline V gene specifies MNHEY as CDR1 and SVGEGT as CDR2. The CDR3 length is 15 residues, termini included. Of the read, only the CDR3 DNA is kept; its 45 bases are in frame from base 1. RNA was extracted from bulk unsorted tissue and checked for quality with a NanoDrop ND-1000 and an Agilent 2100. Distant non-tumor tissue taken more than 3 cm from the tumor edge was used as the normal lung sample. Donors were newly diagnosed lung cancer patients admitted for thoracic surgery in China between August and November 2014, without prior chemotherapy. The study excluded patients who had received radiotherapy or chemotherapy before or who had another cancer at the same time. Surgical tissue pieces of 1-2 cm3 were preserved in RNAlater solution and stored at -80 °C until use. The library came from multiplex PCR. Sequenced using an Illumina HiSeq 2500. Following protocols modified from ARM-PCR, the researchers constructed TCRbeta libraries through three rounds of nested PCR with primers (Table S4). PCR products of 200-500 bp were gel-excised and purified with the QIAquick gel extraction kit before sequencing. From the authors' description of their analysis: Trimmomatic was used to clean the reads, FLASH was used to merge the reads into complete CDR3 sequences, and MiTCR was used to assign the reads to V(D)J germline segments. Clonal diversity was computed as the inverse Simpson's index with VDJtools. In-frame sequences without a premature stop codon were defined as productive reads. TCRdb trimmed public reads at Q25 via fastp, called clones via MiXCR and kept in-frame beta chains. When rows share a CDR3 protein, they turn into one entry using the most common DNA and genes. TCRdb, not the original authors, processed these V and J calls. This sample has about 67,000 distinct CDR3 sequences in its table, and 65% to 80% of those were observed once. The ten largest account for 35% to 55% of the sample.

Sequenced material: distant non-tumor lung tissue. The source of this sequence is a man in his sixties with non-small cell lung cancer. The V and J genes are TRBV6-2 or TRBV6-3 and TRBJ2-3, and 12 junctional nucleotides match TRBD2. In nucleotide form, the sequence is TGTGCCAGCTGTTCAACTAGCGGGAGGACAGATACGCAGTATTCT. This is translated as CASCSTSGRTDTQYS.